The source of this T cell receptor beta chain is a study of CD8 T cells in Susac syndrome. The RNA, 0.5 to 1 ug, was put through reverse transcription using random hexamers. TCRdb recomputed calls from the immunoSEQ multiplex PCR reads with MiXCR, one row per CDR3 protein. The data contain 110,000 or so distinct CDR3 sequences, 85% to 95% of them singletons. The CDR3 loop spans 14 amino acids. Germline V gene sequence: CDR1 KGHSH, CDR2 LQKENI. V was pared by 3 bases and J by 3 bases, with 8 bases between. Controls were age- and sex-matched healthy donors. This chain links TRBV18 with TRBJ1-4; no clear D gene. This receptor was obtained from a human donor in good health. Sequenced: CD4+ T cells from PBMCs. This CDR3 is CASSPQVSNEKLFF. Written as DNA, the CDR3 is TGTGCCAGCTCACCCCAGGTCTCTAATGAAAAACTGTTTTTT.